This TCR beta chain stems from a study of cytomegalovirus exposure and HLA in healthy donors. Study-wide results and caveats: In vitro confirmation showed three CMV-associated chains to be CMV antigen specific. TCR beta V- and J-gene trimming, according to a later analysis, was linked to a missense DCLRE1C variant. High sensitivity and specificity were reportedly achieved when the classifier diagnosed cytomegalovirus status. An ancestry cluster, one associated with Asian ancestry, reportedly showed fewer N-insertions than the roughly 700-donor mean in a later analysis.

In germline, CDR1 is SGHNT, CDR2 YYREEE (reference sequence). CDR3 length: 13 amino acids. V gave up 5 bases and J gave up 5 bases; unmatched junction bases: 6. This clone was seen only once. Its specificity is unknown. The PCR used 60 Vbeta and 13 Jbeta primers. Repertoires were generated with immunoSEQ multiplex PCR, while TCRdb's copy carries only in-frame clones and drops some. The sample contains about 180,000 clones, about 85% of which appear only once. Sequencing used PBMCs. The chain couples TRBV5-4 to TRBJ2-5, with 7 bases fitting TRBD1. This clonotype originated in a girl under 18 in good health and CMV-seropositive. For the CDR3, the DNA is TGTGCCAGCAGTTTGAGAGGGGGCGAGACCCAGTACTTC. It specifies CASSLRGGETQYF. Complete variable domain (other parts from reference TRBV5-4 and TRBJ2-5): ETGVTQSPTHLIKTRGQQVTLRCSSQSGHNTVSWYQQALGQGPQFIFQYYREEENGRGNFPPRFSGLQFPNYSSELNVNALELDDSALYLCASSLRGGETQYFGPGTRLLVL.